The entry below gives a single T cell receptor beta chain sequence along with its context. As yet, its antigen is unknown. The CDR3 extends over 13 amino acids. Germline lookup yields CDR1 DFQATT and CDR2 SNEGSKA (reference sequence). This sample is drawn from a study of post-analysis software for immune sequencing data. Whole-study context: In terms of disease course, relapsing-remitting, secondary progressive and progressive-relapsing multiple sclerosis were included.

Notes on the study in general: Patients used several TRBV segments, including TRBV5-6, TRBV5-1 and TRBV20-1, more often than controls.

TCR beta cDNA libraries included unique molecular identifiers. TCRdb re-analysed the PCR reads in MiXCR, keeping a single row per CDR3 protein. The table has roughly 540,000 distinct CDR3 sequences, approximately 31% seen once. Sequenced sample: blood. J is TRBJ1-5 and V is TRBV20-1; D possibly corresponds to TRBD1 (6 bases). The receptor was derived from a girl under 18 with multiple sclerosis. CDR3 loop: CNGTPGTNSPQHF. The CDR3 coding sequence is TGCAATGGGACCCCCGGGACAAATTCGCCCCAGCATTTT.